The 23 T cell receptor beta chains presented below share a single source sample, sequenced in a study of T-cell memory formation after mild COVID-19. TCRdb passed the 5' RACE reads through MiXCR, listing each CDR3 protein once. Among under 450,000 distinct CDR3 sequences listed, approximately 15% were seen once. Material for sequencing was PBMCs or a T cell subset sorted from them (not recorded which). These receptors all stem from a man younger than 35 who had mild COVID-19 (a few samples of this study predate the infection). Cell type and time point are not known.

This chain connects TRBV7-9 to TRBJ2-1; the D is unclear. Germline V gene lookup returns CDR1 SEHNR and CDR2 FQNEAQ (reference sequence). The CDR3 runs to 12 residues. Between the trimmed V and J ends, which lost 1 base and 7 bases, there was a span of 5 bases. The chain's CDR3 is CASSLGRNEQFF. The DNA of the CDR3 is TGTGCCAGCAGCTTAGGACGTAATGAGCAGTTCTTC.

The J gene is TRBJ1-2, the V gene TRBV2, with a weak D call TRBD1 (5 bases). V dropped 3 bases and J dropped 8 bases, with 10 bases sitting between them. The CDR3 extends over 12 amino acids. The V gene's germline CDR1 is SNHLY and CDR2 FYNNEI. CDR3 sequence (DNA): TGTGCCAGCAGTGACTCGGGGCCCGGCTACACCTTC. It yields the protein CASSDSGPGYTF.

This rearrangement joins TRBV20-1 to TRBJ1-1; 7 bases agree with TRBD1. Losses at the gene ends were 5 bases for V and 0 bases for J; bases not matched to a gene: 9. Looked up from germline, CDR1 is DFQATT and CDR2 is SNEGSKA (reference sequence). The CDR3 runs to 15 residues. The chain's CDR3 is CSALRTGLMNTEAFF. As DNA, the CDR3 is TGCAGTGCTCTCAGGACAGGTTTAATGAACACTGAAGCTTTCTTT.

This clonotype was counted between two and nine times. This chain links TRBV6-5 with TRBJ2-7, with 7 nucleotides matching TRBD2. Unmatched junction bases numbered 6, after V lost 2 bases and J lost 8 bases. Germline-derived CDR1 and CDR2 are MNHEY and SVGAGI. This CDR3 is 13 amino acids long. The CDR3 sequence is CASSYGGRGQQYF. Written as DNA, the CDR3 is TGTGCCAGCAGTTACGGGGGGAGGGGACAGCAGTACTTC.

The rearrangement joins TRBV6-2 or TRBV6-3 to TRBJ2-3; a possible D gene is TRBD2 (6 bases). The CDR3 covers 15 residues. V was cut by 1 base and J by 4 bases, with 12 bases left in between. Germline V CDR1 and CDR2: MNHEY, SVGEGT. The CDR3 spells CASSYFSGRSDTQYF. DNA of the CDR3: TGTGCCAGCAGTTACTTTAGCGGACGATCAGATACGCAGTATTTT.

A few counts support this clonotype. The genes are TRBV14 and TRBJ2-1; D is perhaps TRBD1 or TRBD2 (5 bases each). The CDR3 covers 17 residues. Germline CDR1 is SGHDN and CDR2 is FVKESK. Trimming removed 0 bases from V and 2 bases from J, with 14 bases in between. CDR3 DNA sequence: TGTGCCAGCAGCCAAGATATAGGGACCTCGCCCTACAATGAGCAGTTCTTC. It codes for CASSQDIGTSPYNEQFF. The entire variable domain, with the rest obtained from reference TRBV14 and TRBJ2-1, is as follows: EAGVTQFPSHSVIEKGQTVTLRCDPISGHDNLYWYRRVMGKEIKFLLHFVKESKQDESGMPNNRFLAERTGGTYSTLKVQPAELEDSGVYFCASSQDIGTSPYNEQFFGPGTRLTVL.

The rearrangement links TRBV29-1 to TRBJ1-1, with D possibly TRBD1 on 5 matching bases. Germline V gene sequence: CDR1 SQVTM, CDR2 ANQGSEA. The CDR3 is 14 residues long. V was pared by 6 bases and J by 1 base, with 15 bases between. Written as DNA, the CDR3 is TGCAGCGTCGTAGGGGTCATATCGAACACTGAAGCTTTCTTT. Translation gives CSVVGVISNTEAFF.

This clonotype appeared many times. V gene TRBV7-2 combines with J gene TRBJ2-2; a weak D match, TRBD1 (5 bases). The V gene's germline CDR1 is SGHTA and CDR2 FQGNSA. Trimming stripped 3 bases from V and 3 bases from J, with 8 bases between. The length of the CDR3 is 14 residues. The CDR3 protein is CASSLVGDTGELFF. Here the CDR3 DNA reads TGTGCCAGCAGCTTGGTAGGGGACACCGGGGAGCTGTTTTTT. Full variable domain (missing parts from reference TRBV7-2 and TRBJ2-2): GAGVSQSPSNKVTEKGKDVELRCDPISGHTALYWYRQSLGQGLEFLIYFQGNSAPDKSGLPSDRFSAERTGGSVSTLTIQRTQQEDSAVYLCASSLVGDTGELFFGEGSRLTVL.

This clonotype was detected only a few times. The chain has TRBV15 and TRBJ2-7; 7 bases agree with TRBD1. Germline V gene sequence: CDR1 LNHNV, CDR2 YYDKDF (reference sequence). After removal of 5 bases from V and 2 bases from J, the junction contained 9 bases not matched to a gene. This CDR3 has 15 amino acids. CDR3 region: CATSPLSDRAYEQYF. The DNA of the CDR3 is TGTGCCACCAGCCCCCTCAGCGACAGGGCCTACGAGCAGTACTTC.

This clonotype has just a few counts. The rearrangement uses TRBV20-1 and TRBJ1-2; D is possibly TRBD1 (6 bases). The CDR3 sequence is 14 residues long. Trimming shortened V by 6 bases and J by 10 bases, and 24 bases separated the two germline ends. In germline, CDR1 is DFQATT, CDR2 SNEGSKA (reference sequence). The CDR3 DNA reads TGCAGTGCACCTGGACAGTCGGGGATTTATTACTACACCTTC. It specifies CSAPGQSGIYYYTF.

This chain links TRBV5-5 with TRBJ1-1, with D tentatively TRBD1 (5 bases). Germline assignment: CDR1 SGHKS and CDR2 YYEKEE (reference sequence). This CDR3 has 18 amino acids. V was cut by 1 base and J by 0 bases, with 19 bases left in between. CDR3 protein: CASSLTFYTPGMNTEAFF. CDR3 bases: TGTGCCAGCAGCTTGACATTTTATACCCCAGGGATGAACACTGAAGCTTTCTTT.

This clonotype has a count of ten or more. The chain uses TRBV4-1 and TRBJ2-1, with D perhaps being TRBD1 or TRBD2 (5 bases each). The ends were cut back, 0 bases at V and 7 bases at J, with 22 bases in the middle. The length of the CDR3 is 18 residues. The germline V gene encodes CDR1 MGHRA and CDR2 YSYEKL. CDR3 bases: TGCGCCAGCAGCCAAGACTTCCCGGGTACGGGGCATGGGAATGAGCAGTTCTTC. Its protein is CASSQDFPGTGHGNEQFF.

In this sample, this clonotype turned up many times. Compared with germline, one end of the junction differs, possibly owing to a read error. The gene calls are TRBV7-7 and TRBJ2-2, with no clear D. CDR1 and CDR2 (germline): SSHAT, FNYEAQ (reference sequence). CDR3 length: 14 amino acids. The CDR3, as DNA: TGTGCTAGCAGCCACAAAGGGAACACCGGGGAGCTGTTTTTT. It is translated as CASSHKGNTGELFF.

The rearrangement uses TRBV6-1 and TRBJ2-5; D possibly corresponds to TRBD2 (6 bases). The CDR3 spans 15 residues. CDR1 and CDR2 from the germline V gene are MNHNS and SASEGT. V lost 0 bases and J lost 5, with 13 bases in between. CDR3 loop: CASSEADGEVETQYF. For the CDR3, the DNA is TGTGCCAGCAGTGAAGCGGATGGGGAGGTGGAGACCCAGTACTTC.

This chain links TRBV5-4 with TRBJ2-5; D remains unclear. The CDR3 runs 14 residues. Trimming shortened V by 4 bases and J by 5 bases, and 15 bases separated the two germline ends. CDR1 is SGHNT and CDR2 is YYREEE in the germline V gene (reference sequence). The CDR3 protein is CASSPLISRETQYF. The CDR3 DNA is TGTGCCAGCAGCCCCCTAATCTCTAGGGAGACCCAGTACTTC.

This clonotype was counted a few times. This sequence joins TRBV7-2 and TRBJ1-3, with D perhaps TRBD1 (6 bases). The CDR3 runs 14 residues. Trimming stripped 4 bases from V and 4 bases from J, with 11 bases between. Per the germline V gene, CDR1 is SGHTA and CDR2 is FQGNSA. The CDR3 DNA follows: TGTGCCAGCAGCTCTGTCAGGGGAGGAAACACCATATATTTT. As protein: CASSSVRGGNTIYF. The full variable domain, rest sourced from reference TRBV7-2 and TRBJ1-3, is GAGVSQSPSNKVTEKGKDVELRCDPISGHTALYWYRQSLGQGLEFLIYFQGNSAPDKSGLPSDRFSAERTGGSVSTLTIQRTQQEDSAVYLCASSSVRGGNTIYFGEGSWLTVV.

The V call is TRBV5-1, the J call TRBJ1-6, with 8 positions matching TRBD1. This CDR3 has 18 amino acids. From germline, CDR1 is SGHRS and CDR2 YFSETQ. With 0 bases clipped from V and 5 bases from J, the junction kept 10 bases outside the gene matches. Written as DNA, the CDR3 is TGCGCCAGCAGCTTGGCCCCCAGGGGGCTTCCTAATAATTCACCCCTCCACTTT. It yields the protein CASSLAPRGLPNNSPLHF.

The chain couples TRBV7-2 to TRBJ1-2; the D is unclear. The CDR3 is made up of 15 amino acids. Looked up from germline, CDR1 is SGHTA and CDR2 is FQGNSA. Between the trimmed V and J ends, which lost 7 bases and 1 base, there was a span of 16 bases. DNA for the CDR3: TGTGCCAGCACCTCCTCGCCAGGAGTTAACTATGGCTACACCTTC. Translating gives CASTSSPGVNYGYTF.

As regards this clonotype: A single base separates this from a much larger clone, so it may be a read error. V gene TRBV4-3 combines with J gene TRBJ2-5, with D maybe TRBD1 (5 bases). Germline V gene sequence: CDR1 LGHNA, CDR2 YSLEER. This CDR3 is built from 15 residues. The CDR3 reads CVSSYHLTAQETQYF. Written as DNA, the CDR3 is TGCGTCAGCAGCTACCACTTGACAGCCCAAGAGACCCAGTACTTC.

This clonotype was detected a few times. This chain uses TRBV20-1 with TRBJ2-1; TRBD2 might be the D (6 bases). CDR3 length: 14 amino acids. Per germline, CDR1 DFQATT and CDR2 SNEGSKA (reference sequence). The V gene lost 1 base and the J gene lost 9 bases, with 16 bases spanning the gap. CDR3 sequence (DNA): TGCAGTGCTAGAGGCCCCCTTAGCGGCAGTGAGCAGTTCTTC. Amino acid sequence: CSARGPLSGSEQFF.

This clonotype was detected many times. V is TRBV5-5 and J is TRBJ2-7; D uncertain. Trimming took off 6 bases at V and 0 bases at J, with 13 bases between the two ends. Germline V gene lookup returns CDR1 SGHKS and CDR2 YYEKEE (reference sequence). The CDR3 has 14 amino acids. This CDR3 is CASTPGRSSYEQYV. In DNA, the CDR3 is TGTGCCAGCACTCCGGGTAGAAGCTCCTACGAGCAGTACGTC.

Ten or more counts support this clonotype. This chain links TRBV7-2 with TRBJ2-7; tentatively, D is TRBD2 (6 bases). Germline loops: CDR1 SGHTA, CDR2 FQGNSA. Trimming pared 0 bases from V and 0 bases from J, leaving 9 bases between. This CDR3 spans 15 amino acids. CDR3 DNA: TGTGCCAGCAGCTTAGCTCCGGGAGCCTCCTACGAGCAGTACGTC. Translated, it gives CASSLAPGASYEQYV.

This chain links TRBV28 with TRBJ1-2; 9 bases match TRBD1. This CDR3 has 15 residues. The germline V gene has CDR1 MDHEN and CDR2 SYDVKM. With V trimmed by 2 bases and J by 8 bases, 9 bases remained unmatched. CDR3 in DNA: TGTGCCAGCAGTTTACGGGACAGGGATCTAGAAGGCTACACCTTC. Protein: CASSLRDRDLEGYTF.